These 12 T cell receptor beta chains came from one sample sequenced in a study of blood T cell repertoires in COVID-19. Using immunoSEQ multiplex PCR, the repertoire was profiled, and TCRdb retains in-frame clones only, with some absent. The data contain a few hundred thousand clones, approximately 85% of them singletons. The specimen was PBMCs or T cells enriched from blood (not recorded which). The receptors originated from a woman in her fifties or sixties who had been exposed to COVID-19.

This rearrangement joins TRBV7-9 to TRBJ2-6; D gene unclear. The CDR3 extends over 17 amino acids. CDR1 and CDR2 from the germline V gene are SEHNR and FQNEAQ (reference sequence). Trimming left V 5 bases short and J 0 bases short, with 14 bases between. The CDR3 DNA follows: TGTGCCAGCAGCCCCACCCTTCTAAGCTCTGGGGCCAACGTCCTGACTTTC. Translation: CASSPTLLSSGANVLTF.

The chain uses TRBV16 and TRBJ1-2; D is ambiguous. The V end was cut by 0 bases, the J end by 0 bases, with 8 bases between. The CDR3 has 15 residues. Germline V gene lookup returns CDR1 KGHSY and CDR2 FQNENV. CDR3 protein: CASSQSRQTNYGYTF. The CDR3 DNA is TGTGCCAGCAGCCAATCGCGTCAAACTAACTATGGCTACACCTTC.

This chain uses TRBV5-5 with TRBJ2-7; D is ambiguous. Per germline, CDR1 SGHKS and CDR2 YYEKEE (reference sequence). The CDR3 extends over 16 amino acids. Trimming shortened V by 4 bases and J by 10 bases, and 27 bases separated the two germline ends. CDR3 loop: CASSMLSNFYESGQYF. CDR3 sequence (DNA): TGTGCCAGCAGCATGCTTTCCAATTTCTACGAGTCAGGACAGTACTTC.

The gene calls are TRBV20-1 and TRBJ1-1; no definite D call. The CDR3 is 11 amino acids. Germline V lookup: CDR1 DFQATT, CDR2 SNEGSKA (reference sequence). With 3 bases removed from V and 10 bases from J, the gap between germline ends came to 12 bases. CDR3 in DNA: TGCAGTGCTAGCGCCAGCGGCGGAGCTTTCTTT. Translation: CSASASGGAFF.

CDR3 amino acids: CSVRGLAASEAFF. The CDR3 region has the DNA TGCAGCGTCCGCGGCCTAGCCGCCTCGGAAGCTTTCTTT. The chain employs TRBV29-1 and TRBJ1-1; D uncertain. The V end lost 6 bases, the J end lost 8 bases, and 19 bases lay between the germline ends. The CDR3 consists of 13 residues. Germline loops: CDR1 SQVTM, CDR2 ANQGSEA.

V gene TRBV7-9 combines with J gene TRBJ1-1; TRBD1 aligns across 8 bases. Germline V gene data show CDR1 as SEHNR and CDR2 as FQNEAQ (reference sequence). The ends lost 4 bases at V and 3 bases at J; junction bases unmatched: 16. This CDR3 comprises 18 residues. As DNA, the CDR3 is TGTGCCAGCAGCTCGTGGACAGGGCTGACAAAGGTGGACACTGAAGCTTTCTTT. It encodes CASSSWTGLTKVDTEAFF. Together with reference TRBV7-9 and TRBJ1-1, the CDR3 gives the full variable domain: DTGVSQNPRHKITKRGQNVTFRCDPISEHNRLYWYRQTLGQGPEFLTYFQNEAQLEKSRLLSDRFSAERPKGSFSTLEIQRTEQGDSAMYLCASSSWTGLTKVDTEAFFGQGTRLTVV.

DNA of the CDR3: TGTGCCAGTAGTATATCCAGGGCGGGGGATACGCAGTATTTT. It translates to CASSISRAGDTQYF. The rearrangement uses TRBV19 and TRBJ2-3; D may be TRBD2 (6 bases). The CDR3 covers 14 residues. Germline CDR1 is LNHDA and CDR2 is SQIVND (reference sequence). Trimming left V 2 bases short and J 6 bases short, with 12 bases between.

This chain joins TRBV30 and TRBJ1-4; TRBD1 might be the D (6 bases). CDR1 and CDR2 (germline): GTSNPN, SVGIG (reference sequence). V gave up 4 bases and J gave up 3 bases, with 12 bases separating them. The CDR3 is 14 residues long. CDR3 coding DNA: TGTGCCTGGAATGGGGGGGCGGCTAATGAAAAACTGTTTTTT. Protein: CAWNGGAANEKLFF.

In its sample, this clone was seen many times. This chain uses TRBV6-2 or TRBV6-3 with TRBJ2-7; D unresolved. The germline CDR1 and CDR2 sequences are MNHEY and SVGEGT. The CDR3 has 15 amino acids. V lost 2 bases to trimming and J lost 0 bases, with 11 bases between them. The CDR3 bases are TGTGCCAGCAGTTACGAGGCCCCGAGCTCCTACGAGCAGTACTTC. Translating it yields CASSYEAPSSYEQYF.

This clone occurred a few times. The V gene is TRBV7-2, the J gene TRBJ2-2; D ambiguous. The CDR3 runs to 13 residues. Trimming cost V 0 bases and J 7 bases, with 6 bases left between them. CDR1 is SGHTA, CDR2 FQGNSA, per germline. CDR3 residues: CASSLAQFGELFF. The CDR3 region has the DNA TGTGCCAGCAGCTTAGCGCAGTTCGGGGAGCTGTTTTTT.

This clone was seen just once. The chain is built from TRBV19 and TRBJ1-2; the D gene is possibly TRBD1 (5 bases). The germline CDR1 and CDR2 sequences are LNHDA and SQIVND (reference sequence). The CDR3 sequence is 14 residues long. The germline V and J ends were trimmed by 3 bases and 1 base, with 9 bases remaining between them. The CDR3 DNA sequence: TGTGCCAGTAGTATCCCAGGGTTTAACTATGGCTACACCTTC. It codes for CASSIPGFNYGYTF.

CDR3 loop: CASRPGGGGSTDTQYF. CDR3 sequence (DNA): TGTGCCAGCAGGCCAGGGGGCGGGGGTAGCACAGATACGCAGTATTTT. The chain couples TRBV7-6 to TRBJ2-3; tentative D call: TRBD1 (8 bases). Germline V gene data show CDR1 as SGHVS and CDR2 as FNYEAQ. V was cut by 6 bases and J by 0 bases, with 16 bases left in between. This CDR3 has 16 amino acids.